This passage covers 25 T cell receptor beta chains from one sample sequenced in a study of blood T cell repertoires in COVID-19. Generated by immunoSEQ multiplex PCR, the TCRdb table keeps only in-frame clones and is missing some. Of fewer than 120,000 clones listed, nearly 80% were seen once; the top ten hold 16%. Sequencing was done on a sample of peripheral blood. Receptors were obtained from a woman of 80 years or more with active or convalescent COVID-19.

The chain has TRBV30 and TRBJ1-6; D gene uncertain. The germline gives CDR1 GTSNPN, CDR2 SVGIG (reference sequence). Trimming left V 3 bases short and J 3 bases short, with 9 bases between. CDR3 length equals 14 residues. CDR3 DNA: TGTGCCTGGAGGTCCAGTGGCTATAATTCACCCCTCCACTTT. It encodes CAWRSSGYNSPLHF.

At least ten counts were recorded for this clone. This chain's CDR3 is CASRLVNFPGQGYTGNQPQHF. Written as DNA, the CDR3 is TGTGCAAGTCGCTTAGTGAACTTCCCGGGACAGGGGTATACTGGCAATCAGCCCCAGCATTTT. The chain employs TRBV12-2 and TRBJ1-5; TRBD1 is the table's D call, not checked against the DNA. TRBV12-2 is a pseudogene segment. CDR3 size: 21 residues.

As for this clone: Germline is not matched at one junction end, which may reflect a read error. The chain has TRBV18 and TRBJ2-7; a weak D match, TRBD1 (6 bases). CDR3 length equals 16 residues. CDR1 and CDR2 (germline): KGHSH, LQKENI. The chain's CDR3 is CASSPLPTGGSDEQYF. The CDR3 nucleotides read TGTGCCAGCTCACCACTGCCGACAGGCGGCTCCGACGAGCAGTACTTC.

The J gene is TRBJ2-1, the V gene TRBV7-9; TRBD1 agrees at 10 bases. Looked up from germline, CDR1 is SEHNR and CDR2 is FQNEAQ (reference sequence). Trimming took 4 bases from V and 4 from J; bases not matched to a gene: 4. The CDR3 totals 15 residues. This CDR3 is CASSSDRGVYNEQFF. The CDR3 DNA follows: TGTGCCAGCAGCTCGGACAGGGGGGTTTACAATGAGCAGTTCTTC.

This clone has just one count. The chain is built from TRBV10-3 and TRBJ1-2; 8 bases line up with TRBD1. Looked up from germline, CDR1 is ENHRY and CDR2 is SYGVKD. V was clipped by 6 bases and J by 8 bases; unmatched bases: 11. The CDR3 consists of 14 residues. The chain's CDR3 is CAISLPGTGNGYTF. The CDR3 DNA follows: TGTGCCATCAGCCTACCAGGGACAGGCAACGGCTACACCTTC.

This chain joins TRBV18 and TRBJ2-3; 9 bases agree with TRBD2. Trimming at V came to 1 base and at J to 3 bases, leaving 5 bases not matched to a gene. The CDR3 contains 16 residues. Germline V gene lookup returns CDR1 KGHSH and CDR2 LQKENI. CDR3 DNA sequence: TGTGCCAGCTCACCACGAGCGGGAGGCTCGACAGATACGCAGTATTTT. This encodes CASSPRAGGSTDTQYF.

This clone was detected only once. The chain has TRBV28 and TRBJ1-2; D is undetermined. Per the germline V gene, CDR1 is MDHEN and CDR2 is SYDVKM. V was shortened by 3 bases and J by 8 bases, with 13 bases between the two germline ends. The CDR3 length is 13 residues. CDR3 amino acids: CASSFPSRLGYTF. The CDR3 DNA reads TGTGCCAGCAGTTTCCCGTCGAGGTTGGGCTACACCTTC.

This clone has only one observation. The chain carries TRBV7-8 and TRBJ1-2, with a possible D match to TRBD1 (6 bases). The germline V gene has CDR1 SGHVS and CDR2 FQNEAQ. Trimming left V 3 bases short and J 5 bases short, with 13 bases between. The CDR3 spans 14 residues. The CDR3 DNA sequence: TGTGCCAGCAGCTTGTTTGGACAGCGGTATGGCTACACCTTC. As protein: CASSLFGQRYGYTF.

The chain links TRBV28 to TRBJ2-2, with TRBD1 as a possible D gene (6 bases). Trimming left V 2 bases short and J 4 bases short, with 11 bases between. The CDR3 runs to 15 residues. Germline V gene sequence: CDR1 MDHEN, CDR2 SYDVKM. The CDR3 region has the DNA TGTGCCAGCAGTTTAGCAGGGGTATTCACCGGGGAGCTGTTTTTT. This encodes CASSLAGVFTGELFF.

The rearrangement links TRBV29-1 to TRBJ2-1, with D possibly matching TRBD2 (5 bases). Germline V CDR1 and CDR2: SQVTM, ANQGSEA. The CDR3 extends over 14 amino acids. Trimming shortened V by 7 bases and J by 7 bases, and 20 bases separated the two germline ends. In DNA, the CDR3 is TGCAGCGCCAAATCCGACTACGCAGGAAATGAGCAGTTCTTC. It yields the protein CSAKSDYAGNEQFF.

The V gene is TRBV29-1, the J gene TRBJ1-4; 11 bases are a match to TRBD1. The V gene's germline CDR1 is SQVTM and CDR2 ANQGSEA. V shed 4 bases, J shed 8 bases, and the junction held 3 bases outside the gene matches. The CDR3 spans 13 residues. CDR3 sequence reads: CSVAGTGGEKLFF. The CDR3 nucleotides read TGCAGCGTTGCAGGGACAGGGGGGGAAAAACTGTTTTTT.

This clone was detected only once. This chain links TRBV27 with TRBJ1-1; D is unresolved. The V gene lost 8 bases and the J gene lost 5 bases, with 21 bases spanning the gap. Germline-derived CDR1 and CDR2 are MNHEY and SMNVEV (reference sequence). The CDR3 has 15 amino acids. This CDR3 reads CASRIRRLGGTEAFF. DNA of the CDR3: TGTGCCAGCCGAATTCGGAGGCTGGGAGGAACTGAAGCTTTCTTT.

The V and J genes are TRBV27 and TRBJ2-7; the match to TRBD2 covers 8 bases. The V gene end was trimmed by 5 bases and the J gene end by 1 base; junction bases not matched to a gene: 13. Germline CDR1 reads MNHEY; CDR2 reads SMNVEV (reference sequence). CDR3 length: 17 residues. The DNA for the CDR3 is TGTGCCAGCAGTCCGCTCGGCGGGAGGCCCCCATCCTACGAGCAGTACTTC. This sequence encodes CASSPLGGRPPSYEQYF.

This chain connects TRBV12-3 or TRBV12-4 to TRBJ2-5, with no clear D. The CDR3 runs 11 residues. The V and J ends lost 5 bases and 7 bases respectively, with 8 bases between them. CDR3 in DNA: TGTGCCAGCAGTCCACCGGGGACCCAGTACTTC. Translated, it gives CASSPPGTQYF.

The chain joins TRBV15 to TRBJ2-1; D call uncertain. The CDR3 has 16 amino acids. Trimming removed 0 bases from V and 2 bases from J, with 11 bases in between. In germline, CDR1 is LNHNV, CDR2 YYDKDF (reference sequence). CDR3 sequence (DNA): TGTGCCACCAGCAGAGATGTAACAGCAGCCTACAATGAGCAGTTCTTC. Translation: CATSRDVTAAYNEQFF.

This chain links TRBV11-2 with TRBJ2-2; unclear D gene. Germline CDR1 is SGHAT and CDR2 is FQNNGV. This CDR3 is 13 amino acids long. V was shortened by 4 bases and J by 3 bases, with 6 bases between the two germline ends. The DNA of the CDR3 is TGTGCCAGCAGCTCACTACACACCGGGGAGCTGTTTTTT. Its protein product is CASSSLHTGELFF.

The chain carries TRBV5-6 and TRBJ2-1; possible D gene TRBD2, 5 bases. The germline gives CDR1 SGHDT, CDR2 YYEEEE. V lost 2 bases and J lost 8, with 14 bases in between. The CDR3 is 14 residues long. The CDR3: CASSFAGVDYEQFF. CDR3 nucleotides: TGTGCCAGCAGCTTCGCCGGGGTAGACTATGAGCAGTTCTTC.

In this sample, this clone turned up many times. The chain uses TRBV5-4 and TRBJ1-2; perhaps TRBD1 as D (6 bases). Per germline, CDR1 SGHNT and CDR2 YYREEE (reference sequence). V lost 2 bases, J lost 1 base, and 9 bases lay in between. This CDR3 spans 14 amino acids. CDR3 sequence (DNA): TGTGCCAGCAGCTTCAGGGGTGGTAACTATGGCTACACCTTC. The encoded protein is CASSFRGGNYGYTF.

About this clone itself: Mismatch with germline at one junction end may stem from a read error. This chain links TRBV19 with TRBJ1-6; no firm D call. The CDR3 length is 14 residues. Germline V gene lookup returns CDR1 LNHDA and CDR2 SQIVND (reference sequence). CDR3 sequence reads: CASSIAPYNSPLHF. The CDR3 nucleotides are TGTGCCAGTAGTATCGCCCCCTACAATTCACCCCTCCACTTT.

V is TRBV5-1 and J is TRBJ2-5, with D uncertain. V lost 1 base and J 0 bases, leaving 7 bases between the germline ends. The CDR3 extends over 14 amino acids. Germline V gene sequence: CDR1 SGHRS, CDR2 YFSETQ. The CDR3 nucleotides read TGCGCCAGCAGCTTGTTATCGTACCAAGAGACCCAGTACTTC. This gives the protein CASSLLSYQETQYF.

The chain couples TRBV6-1 to TRBJ2-5; no clear D gene. Germline CDR1 is MNHNS and CDR2 is SASEGT. The CDR3 is 13 residues long. The V end lost 2 bases, the J end lost 4 bases, and 8 bases lay between the germline ends. The CDR3 bases are TGTGCCAGCAGTGAACCCTCCTTAGAGACCCAGTACTTC. Translated, it gives CASSEPSLETQYF.

This sequence joins TRBV5-1 and TRBJ1-1; TRBD1 matches 8 bases. This CDR3 contains 14 residues. J lost 10 bases, V lost 3 bases, and 11 bases had no gene match. Germline CDR1 and CDR2: SGHRS and YFSETQ. The CDR3 DNA reads TGCGCCAGCAGCTCGGGACAGGTTCGCGTGCCAGCTTTCTTT. Its protein product is CASSSGQVRVPAFF.

The chain has TRBV2 and TRBJ1-1; a possible D gene is TRBD1 (5 bases). The V end was cut by 1 base, the J end by 4 bases, with 13 bases between. The CDR3 extends over 15 amino acids. Per germline, CDR1 SNHLY and CDR2 FYNNEI. The CDR3 protein is CASSEDLAGGTEAFF. As DNA, the CDR3 is TGTGCCAGCAGTGAAGACCTGGCGGGGGGCACTGAAGCTTTCTTT.

The chain carries TRBV7-9 and TRBJ2-7, with TRBD2 matching over 7 bases. This CDR3 contains 15 residues. Germline CDR1 reads SEHNR; CDR2 reads FQNEAQ (reference sequence). V shed 2 bases and J 3 bases; nucleotides not matched to a gene: 7. CDR3 protein: CASSLISGKVYEQYF. The CDR3 bases are TGTGCCAGCAGCTTAATCAGCGGGAAGGTCTACGAGCAGTACTTC.

This clone has just a few counts. The chain employs TRBV2 and TRBJ1-1, with TRBD1 matching over 7 bases. With 10 bases clipped from V and 3 bases from J, the junction kept 11 bases outside the gene matches. Germline lookup yields CDR1 SNHLY and CDR2 FYNNEI. CDR3 length equals 14 residues. The CDR3 protein is CATAARTGYTEAFF. In DNA form, the CDR3 reads TGTGCCACCGCGGCAAGGACAGGCTACACTGAAGCTTTCTTT.